The present entry profiles one T cell receptor beta chain with its context. Antigen: not known. The sample originates from a study of T cells expressing NK-cell markers. Study overall: TCR beta repertoires came from sorted CD3+CD56+NKG2C+, CD3+CD56+NKG2C- and CD3+CD56-NKG2C+ T cells. Study-wide results and limits: Expanded NKG2C+ T cell clones were not confirmed as HCMV-specific.

Germline CDR1 reads SEHNR; CDR2 reads FQNEAQ (reference sequence). The CDR3 is 16 amino acids. TCRdb re-called the 5' RACE reads; one entry per CDR3 protein, DNA not given. Its table records about 150,000 distinct CDR3 sequences. This chain joins TRBV7-9 and TRBJ2-1; the D call from TCRdb, TRBD2, cannot be confirmed without DNA. The TCR originated in a woman aged 50 to 60 in good health. The specimen sequenced was blood T cells: a sorted CD56 or NKG2C T cell subset, CD4+ or CD8+ T cells, or bulk PBMC T cells (not recorded which). CDR3 in amino acids: CASSLGGLAGYNEQFF.